These T cell receptor beta chains were read from a single sample in a study of cytomegalovirus exposure and HLA in healthy donors. Here immunoSEQ multiplex PCR was the method, and the copy in TCRdb shows in-frame clones only, minus some. The sample records about 170,000 clones, 70% to 85% being singletons. The sequenced sample consisted of PBMCs. Source of these receptors: a woman in her 30s in good health and CMV-seropositive. The conserved cysteine and the conserved F or W are not part of the CDR3 here. Rows give clone size only sometimes, using once, few, many, or a class for an expanded clone.

v_call	j_call	clone_size	cdr3_aa
TRBV11-3	TRBJ2-7	.	ASSWPGRASYEQY
TRBV27	TRBJ2-7	.	ASSLYGTSSSYEQY
TRBV25-1	TRBJ2-7	few	ASGEAGDDEQY
TRBV6-5	TRBJ1-1	.	ASSYRAGNTEAF
TRBV7-8	TRBJ1-1	few	ASSLGDTLNTEAF
TRBV28	TRBJ1-1	.	ASRSGVGAF
TRBV5-1	TRBJ1-3	.	ASSLGQGAGNTIY
TRBV6-6	TRBJ2-7	.	ATVQGSEQY
TRBV2	TRBJ1-5	.	ASSLMNRGENQPQH
TRBV9	TRBJ2-7	few	ASSVALAAGEYEQY
TRBV7-9	TRBJ2-7	.	ASSPSYTSVGEQY
TRBV28	TRBJ2-4	.	ASSFQTKNIQY
TRBV7-6	TRBJ2-3	.	ASSLPFSDTQY
TRBV28	TRBJ2-7	.	ASSNPGLAGEGLMLY
TRBV5-4	TRBJ2-3	.	ASSLRGTDTQY
TRBV6-6	TRBJ2-3	.	ASRPTGGDTQY
TRBV30	TRBJ1-1	few	ALITVRGVDTEAF
TRBV7-8	TRBJ2-1	.	ASSLNDRGLLGEQF
TRBV5-1	TRBJ1-2	.	ASSLRQGTYGYT
TRBV6-1	TRBJ1-5	.	ASRLGGGQGYPQH
TRBV27	TRBJ2-7	.	ASSLYPQSSSSYEQY
TRBV6-1	TRBJ2-3	few	ASRLASSDTQY
TRBV5-4	TRBJ2-1	.	ASSFSPETYNEQF
TRBV28	TRBJ1-2	.	ASSLHGRANYGYT
TRBV21-1	TRBJ1-2	.	ASSKEGVDYGYT
TRBV7-8	TRBJ2-1	.	ASSALAGAGLFEQF
TRBV10-3	TRBJ1-3	once	AIRQGLAGNTIY
TRBV28	TRBJ2-7	.	ASIPDRGGYEQY
TRBV11-3	TRBJ2-7	.	ASSLIGGTGGFEQY
TRBV5-5	TRBJ1-2	.	ASSPGQINYGYT